This TCR beta chain was sequenced in a study of cytomegalovirus exposure and HLA in healthy donors. The study's findings and limits: Serostatus for CMV was the only available immune exposure information. Rare TCR sequences dominated, though some public TCRs recurred in many donors.

The CDR3 is 14 amino acids. V was trimmed by 0 bases and J by 6 bases, leaving 12 bases between them. Germline values: CDR1 MNHEY, CDR2 SVGAGI. This clone was observed a handful of times. Antigen specificity is unknown. Researchers ran the PCR with 60 Vbeta and 13 Jbeta primers. The method was immunoSEQ multiplex PCR; TCRdb's version includes in-frame clones alone and lacks a portion of them. This sample yields around 50,000 clones, of which about 71% are seen a single time; about 22% belongs to the top ten. The rearrangement joins TRBV6-5 to TRBJ2-7; D is perhaps TRBD2 (5 bases). Sample: PBMCs. This TCR was recovered from a woman between 50 and 59 years old in good health and CMV-seropositive. The CDR3, as DNA: TGTGCCAGCAGTTACTCTGGAGAAGGGAGCGAGCAGTACTTC. This codes for CASSYSGEGSEQYF.